A selection of T cell receptor beta chains follows, all from one sample in a study of blood T cell repertoires in COVID-19. Only in-frame clones appear in the TCRdb table, and some are missing; sequencing was by immunoSEQ multiplex PCR. The repertoire consists of a few hundred thousand clones, with around 84% occurring once and the leading ten covering more than 2.5%. The specimen was peripheral blood. All receptors derive from a man aged 60-69 years with acute or convalescent COVID-19. The CDR3 runs from the conserved cysteine through the conserved F or W. D genes are given only for firm matches. Where a row states a size, it is once, few, many or the class of an expanded clone; other rows omit it.

cdr3_nt cdr3_aa d_call clone_size j_call v_call
TGTGCCAGCAGTTACGTCTCGATGCGGTACACCGGGGAGCTGTTTTTT CASSYVSMRYTGELFF . . TRBJ2-2 TRBV6-2/TRBV6-3
TGTGCCAGCAGCTTGTTAGCAGGGTTAAAAGAGACCCAGTACTTC CASSLLAGLKETQYF . . TRBJ2-5 TRBV5-6
TGTGCCACCAGCAGAAGATACCGGACTAGCGGGGGAGATACCTACGAGCAGTACTTC CATSRRYRTSGGDTYEQYF TRBD2 . TRBJ2-7 TRBV15
TGTGCCAGTAGTATCGGGTTCTCCTACGAGCAGTACTTC CASSIGFSYEQYF . . TRBJ2-7 TRBV19
TGTGCCAGCAGCTTTGGGAGCTCCTACGAGCAGTACTTC CASSFGSSYEQYF . . TRBJ2-7 TRBV7-8
TGTGCCAGCAGCTCCCAGACAGATACGCAGTATTTT CASSSQTDTQYF . . TRBJ2-3 TRBV7-9
TGTGCCAGCAGCTTAGCGCGCGGAGGAGGTGGGTCACCCCTCCACTTT CASSLARGGGGSPLHF . . TRBJ1-6 TRBV7-2
TGCGCCAGCAGCGAAGGGACTTTGCGAACTGAAGCTTTCTTT CASSEGTLRTEAFF . . TRBJ1-1 TRBV5-1
TGTGCCAGCAGCAAACAGAATTCACCCCTCCACTTT CASSKQNSPLHF . . TRBJ1-6 TRBV21-1
TGTGCCAGCAGCCCAGGAGCGGGGGGGAACACCGGGGAGCTGTTTTTT CASSPGAGGNTGELFF TRBD2 . TRBJ2-2 TRBV3-1/TRBV3-2
TGTGCCAGCAGTTTTGCTGGCAGCTCCTACGAGCAGTACTTC CASSFAGSSYEQYF . . TRBJ2-7 TRBV27
TGCGCCAGCAGTGCCAGGGCAACTAATGAAAAACTGTTTTTT CASSARATNEKLFF . . TRBJ1-4 TRBV4-3
TGTGCCAGCAGTTCCCGCCTGGACAGGGAGGGTCAGCCCCAGCATTTT CASSSRLDREGQPQHF TRBD1 . TRBJ1-5 TRBV6-5
TGTGCCAGCAGCTTATCGGTCCTCTCTGGAAACACCATATATTTT CASSLSVLSGNTIYF . . TRBJ1-3 TRBV7-2
TGTGCCAGCAGGCTGGAGGGTACGCAGTATTTT CASRLEGTQYF . . TRBJ2-3 TRBV5-4
TGCGCCAGCACTTTGGGGCCCGGGGGGCAAGAGACCCAGTACTTC CASTLGPGGQETQYF TRBD2 . TRBJ2-5 TRBV5-1
TGTGCCAGCAGCTTAGCGGGACAGGGGGGTGGATACACTGAAGCTTTCTTT CASSLAGQGGGYTEAFF TRBD1 . TRBJ1-1 TRBV7-9
TGTGCCAGCAGCTTGAGGGGGAGAAGCACCGGGGAGCTGTTTTTT CASSLRGRSTGELFF . few TRBJ2-2 TRBV11-2
TGTGCCAGTAGTATCCAGGGGGCCCCGGTAGCTTTCTTT CASSIQGAPVAFF TRBD1 . TRBJ1-1 TRBV19
TGTGCCAGCAGCGTAGGGGGACTAGCGGGGGATCAAGAGACCCAGTACTTC CASSVGGLAGDQETQYF TRBD2 . TRBJ2-5 TRBV9
TGTGCCAGCAGCTTGAGGACTAGCGGGGGCCTTAGCACAGATACGCAGTATTTT CASSLRTSGGLSTDTQYF TRBD2 . TRBJ2-3 TRBV5-6
TGTGCCAGCAGCTCCCAGGATTACACTGAAGCTTTCTTT CASSSQDYTEAFF . . TRBJ1-1 TRBV11-2
TGTGCCACCAGCGTCGACCGGGACAGAGAAAAACTGTTTTTT CATSVDRDREKLFF TRBD1 once TRBJ1-4 TRBV15
TGTGCCAGCACGAGGGCGTGGAACACTGAAGCTTTCTTT CASTRAWNTEAFF . few TRBJ1-1 TRBV28
TGCGCCAGCAGCTTGCCCGGGGGATACAACGAGCAGTACTTC CASSLPGGYNEQYF . . TRBJ2-7 TRBV5-1
TGCGCCAGCAGCCAGGCAGGGGCAGGGGCCAAAAACATTCAGTACTTC CASSQAGAGAKNIQYF . . TRBJ2-4 TRBV4-1
TGTGCCAGCAGCTACACCGGGACTACCACAGATACGCAGTATTTT CASSYTGTTTDTQYF TRBD2 . TRBJ2-3 TRBV7-3
TGTGCCAGCAGCCCTAAATCGGGACAGGCATTTTATGGCTACACCTTC CASSPKSGQAFYGYTF TRBD1 . TRBJ1-2 TRBV7-6
TGTGCCAGCAGCAGGACAGCACTCGGGTTTGAAGCTTTCTTT CASSRTALGFEAFF . . TRBJ1-1 TRBV5-6
TGTGCCAGCAGTTACGAGGCAGGGCTCCCAGATACGCAGTATTTT CASSYEAGLPDTQYF . . TRBJ2-3 TRBV6-5
TGTGCCAGCAGCCTTAGCGGGGGGTGGAACACCGGGGAGCTGTTTTTT CASSLSGGWNTGELFF TRBD2 . TRBJ2-2 TRBV5-4
TGTGCCAGCAGAGAAACAGGGGGTCCTAACTATGGCTACACCTTC CASRETGGPNYGYTF TRBD1 . TRBJ1-2 TRBV2
TGTGCCAGCAGCTTGTTCGGAGCGAACACTGAAGCTTTCTTT CASSLFGANTEAFF . . TRBJ1-1 TRBV5-6
TGTGCCAGCAGCGGGGGATTAGCGGGGGGCACAGATACGCAGTATTTT CASSGGLAGGTDTQYF TRBD2 . TRBJ2-3 TRBV5-4
TGTGCCAGCAGTACCCGGACAGGATTGAACACTGAAGCTTTCTTT CASSTRTGLNTEAFF TRBD1 . TRBJ1-1 TRBV6-5
TGTGCCAGCAGTATCATCGGGGGAGAAAAACTGTTTTTT CASSIIGGEKLFF . . TRBJ1-4 TRBV5-6
TGTGCCAGCAGCGTCCAGGGGTTGAACAATCAGCCCCAGCATTTT CASSVQGLNNQPQHF . . TRBJ1-5 TRBV2
TGTGCCACCAGTGATTTTACCGGGAACTTCGACAATGAGCAGTTCTTC CATSDFTGNFDNEQFF . . TRBJ2-1 TRBV24-1
TGTGCCAGCAGTTTGGGAGACTATGGCTACACCTTC CASSLGDYGYTF . . TRBJ1-2 TRBV28
TGTGCCAGCAGCCTGGGTGGGGACAGAAATTCACCCCTCCACTTT CASSLGGDRNSPLHF TRBD1 . TRBJ1-6 TRBV3-1/TRBV3-2
TGTGCCATCAGTGACTCAGGGGCCCATGGTTCACCCCTCCACTTT CAISDSGAHGSPLHF . once TRBJ1-6 TRBV10-3
TGTGCCAGCAGCTTAACGTTGAGCGGGGGGATCACAGATACGCAGTATTTT CASSLTLSGGITDTQYF TRBD2 . TRBJ2-3 TRBV7-3
TGTGCCAGCAGCTTAGTCGGGGGCTACGAGCAGTACTTC CASSLVGGYEQYF . . TRBJ2-7 TRBV7-2
TGTGCCAGCAGCCCCATAGCGGGGGGGCGAGAGACCCAGTACTTC CASSPIAGGRETQYF TRBD2 . TRBJ2-5 TRBV11-2
TGTGCCAGCAGTTTGGAGTATGGCTACACCTTC CASSLEYGYTF . . TRBJ1-2 TRBV28
TGTGCCAGCAGAACGGACAGTTATAATTCACCCCTCCACTTT CASRTDSYNSPLHF . once TRBJ1-6 TRBV6-5
TGTGCCAGCAGCCCCCTCGGAGATACGCAGTATTTT CASSPLGDTQYF . . TRBJ2-3 TRBV3-1/TRBV3-2
TGTGCCAGCAGTTCGGACAGGGGAAATGGCTACACCTTC CASSSDRGNGYTF TRBD1 . TRBJ1-2 TRBV11-2
TGTGCCAGCAGCTTGGCGACGGGGGGCTACACCTTC CASSLATGGYTF . . TRBJ1-2 TRBV5-6
TGTGCCAGCTCACCCCGGGACAGACTGTACACTGAAGCTTTCTTT CASSPRDRLYTEAFF TRBD1 once TRBJ1-1 TRBV18
TGTGCCAGCAGCGTAGTGGGTAGCGGGGAGACCCAGTACTTC CASSVVGSGETQYF TRBD2 . TRBJ2-5 TRBV9
TGTGCCAGCTCACCCCAGGGGGCGGATGAAAAACTGTTTTTT CASSPQGADEKLFF TRBD1 . TRBJ1-4 TRBV18
TGTGCCAGCCGGGGACAGGCACCCTACGAGCAGTACTTC CASRGQAPYEQYF TRBD1 . TRBJ2-7 TRBV28
TGCGCCAGCAGCCAAGTCTTGGCATCCCAGACGGGCGAGCAGTACTTC CASSQVLASQTGEQYF . . TRBJ2-7 TRBV4-1
TGTGCCAGCTCACCTTTTGCGGGGGGCCTAAGCACAGATACGCAGTATTTT CASSPFAGGLSTDTQYF TRBD2 . TRBJ2-3 TRBV18